This T cell receptor (beta chain) was profiled in a study of blood T cells in healthy people across ages. Sample-barcoded 5' priming and a J-beta primer mix drove a second PCR of roughly 7 to 11 cycles. TCRdb reprocessed the 5' RACE reads via MiXCR and lists one record per CDR3 protein. The sample lists around 710,000 distinct CDR3 sequences; approximately 39% were seen once. Study outcomes and limitations: Age brought a roughly linear fall in TCR beta diversity measured per million T cells.

The count of this clonotype is one. The antigen remains unidentified. The CDR3 is 13 residues long. Germline loops: CDR1 MDHEN, CDR2 SYDVKM. V shed 6 bases and J 1 base; nucleotides not matched to a gene: 1. This TCR was sampled from a woman aged 60-70 years in good health. The rearrangement links TRBV28 to TRBJ1-1; 8 nucleotides align to TRBD1. Source material: blood. The CDR3 bases are TGTGCCAGCAGACAGGGGGGGAACACTGAAGCTTTCTTT. Translated: CASRQGGNTEAFF.